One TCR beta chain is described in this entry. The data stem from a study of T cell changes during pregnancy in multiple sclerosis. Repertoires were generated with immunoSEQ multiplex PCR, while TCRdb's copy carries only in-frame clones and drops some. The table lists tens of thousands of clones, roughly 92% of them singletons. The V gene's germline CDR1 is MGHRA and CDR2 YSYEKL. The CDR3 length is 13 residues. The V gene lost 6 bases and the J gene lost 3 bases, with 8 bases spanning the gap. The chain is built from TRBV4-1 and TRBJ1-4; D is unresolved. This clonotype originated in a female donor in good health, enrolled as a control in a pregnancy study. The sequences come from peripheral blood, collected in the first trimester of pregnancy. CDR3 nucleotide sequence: TGCGCCAGCAGTCTGGCGGCTAATGAAAAACTGTTTTTT. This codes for CASSLAANEKLFF.